This passage covers 32 T cell receptor beta chains from one sample sequenced in a study of technical replicates of blood from several donors. Here immunoSEQ multiplex PCR was the method, and the copy in TCRdb shows in-frame clones only, minus some. The sample records 66,000 or so clones, approximately 97% being singletons. Sample: T cells isolated from PBMCs. The receptors derive from a human donor in good health.

V usage is TRBV12-5 and J usage is TRBJ1-1, with D hard to call. Germline loops: CDR1 LGHNT, CDR2 FRNRAP. This CDR3 spans 16 amino acids. Trimming cost V 2 bases and J 6 bases, with 19 bases left between them. CDR3: CASGLPKTPREPEAFF. The CDR3 DNA is TGTGCTAGTGGTTTGCCCAAAACCCCCCGTGAGCCTGAAGCTTTCTTT.

This chain links TRBV9 with TRBJ1-1; D call uncertain. Trimming removed 5 bases from V and 0 bases from J, with 14 bases in between. CDR3 length: 15 residues. Germline loops: CDR1 SGDLS, CDR2 YYNGEE. CDR3: CASRPVGRMNTEAFF. Here the CDR3 DNA reads TGTGCCAGCAGGCCTGTGGGCAGGATGAACACTGAAGCTTTCTTT. The variable domain in full, completed from reference TRBV9 and TRBJ1-1, reads DSGVTQTPKHLITATGQRVTLRCSPRSGDLSVYWYQQSLDQGLQFLIQYYNGEERAKGNILERFSAQQFPDLHSELNLSSLELGDSALYFCASRPVGRMNTEAFFGQGTRLTVV.

This clone showed up just once. The chain joins TRBV5-1 to TRBJ1-1; D is undetermined. Deletions cut 0 bases from V and 2 bases from J, with 14 bases between. There are 16 residues in the CDR3. CDR1 is SGHRS and CDR2 is YFSETQ in the germline V gene. Written as DNA, the CDR3 is TGCGCCAGCAGCTTGGTTGTAGCGGTACCAAACACTGAAGCTTTCTTT. This encodes CASSLVVAVPNTEAFF.

This clone has only one observation. The gene calls are TRBV9 and TRBJ2-3, with 8 bases lining up with TRBD2. The germline CDR1 and CDR2 sequences are SGDLS and YYNGEE. Germline trimming cut 3 bases from V and 2 bases from J; bases unmatched to any gene: 11. CDR3 length: 17 amino acids. The CDR3 here is CASSEGKERGHTDTQYF. In DNA form, the CDR3 reads TGTGCCAGCAGCGAGGGTAAGGAGCGGGGGCACACAGATACGCAGTATTTT.

The chain joins TRBV5-4 to TRBJ2-7; 7 nucleotides line up with TRBD1. This CDR3 spans 16 amino acids. With 2 bases clipped from V and 6 bases from J, the junction kept 14 bases outside the gene matches. The V gene's germline CDR1 is SGHNT and CDR2 YYREEE (reference sequence). CDR3 protein: CASSLTTTGNLAEQYF. The CDR3 DNA follows: TGTGCCAGCAGCTTAACAACGACAGGGAATCTCGCCGAGCAGTACTTC.

The chain couples TRBV19 to TRBJ1-2; the D is unclear. The CDR3 length is 15 residues. V lost 4 bases and J 5 bases, leaving 17 bases between the germline ends. The germline V gene encodes CDR1 LNHDA and CDR2 SQIVND (reference sequence). DNA for the CDR3: TGTGCCAGTAGTAATCAGGTCCCCGGAGGATATGGCTACACCTTC. This sequence encodes CASSNQVPGGYGYTF.

This chain links TRBV11-2 with TRBJ2-7; D may be TRBD2 (6 bases). The V and J ends lost 5 bases and 0 bases respectively, with 14 bases between them. Germline loops: CDR1 SGHAT, CDR2 FQNNGV. There are 15 residues in the CDR3. The CDR3 loop is CASSIASGDSYEQYF. CDR3 DNA: TGTGCCAGCAGCATCGCCTCGGGGGACTCCTACGAGCAGTACTTC.

Only one count was recorded for this clone. The chain links TRBV11-2 to TRBJ1-2; D may be TRBD1 (6 bases). Trimming removed 5 bases from V and 8 bases from J, with 12 bases in between. Germline V gene data show CDR1 as SGHAT and CDR2 as FQNNGV. The CDR3 spans 12 residues. CDR3 loop: CASSRTVVGYTF. As DNA, the CDR3 is TGTGCCAGCAGCCGGACAGTTGTCGGCTACACCTTC.

The J gene is TRBJ1-6, the V gene TRBV2; D remains unclear. Deletions cut 7 bases from V and 8 bases from J, with 12 bases between. The CDR3 has 13 amino acids. Germline values: CDR1 SNHLY, CDR2 FYNNEI. CDR3 sequence: CASKRQEDSPLHF. In DNA form, the CDR3 reads TGTGCCAGCAAACGGCAAGAGGATTCACCCCTCCACTTT.

This rearrangement joins TRBV5-1 to TRBJ2-7; D gene unclear. Trimming stripped 1 base from V and 4 bases from J, with 6 bases between. Germline V lookup: CDR1 SGHRS, CDR2 YFSETQ. The CDR3 covers 12 residues. The CDR3 region is CASSLSGYEQYF. Here the CDR3 DNA reads TGCGCCAGCAGCTTGTCGGGTTACGAGCAGTACTTC. The full variable domain, with the rest looked up from reference TRBV5-1 and TRBJ2-7, is KAGVTQTPRYLIKTRGQQVTLSCSPISGHRSVSWYQQTPGQGLQFLFEYFSETQRNKGNFPGRFSGRQFSNSRSEMNVSTLELGDSALYLCASSLSGYEQYFGPGTRLTVT.

CDR3 loop: CASSRQGIDGSYEQYF. For the CDR3, the DNA is TGCGCCAGCAGTCGACAGGGAATAGATGGTTCCTACGAGCAGTACTTC. J is TRBJ2-7 and V is TRBV4-1; 7 bases line up with TRBD1. V shed 6 bases and J 1 base; nucleotides not matched to a gene: 12. The germline gives CDR1 MGHRA, CDR2 YSYEKL. This CDR3 contains 16 residues.

V usage is TRBV7-9 and J usage is TRBJ1-2; 9 nucleotides agree with TRBD1. Germline assignment: CDR1 SEHNR and CDR2 FQNEAQ (reference sequence). The CDR3 length is 16 residues. V was clipped by 4 bases and J by 3 bases; unmatched bases: 9. CDR3 nucleotides: TGTGCCAGCAGCTATAGCCGGGACAGGGTAGACTATGGCTACACCTTC. Protein sequence: CASSYSRDRVDYGYTF.

The genes are TRBV6-5 and TRBJ2-1, with 10 bases aligning to TRBD1. Germline CDR1 and CDR2: MNHEY and SVGAGI. The CDR3 contains 16 residues. J was trimmed by 9 bases and V by 2 bases; bases with no gene match: 10. The CDR3 region is CASSYNDRGREGEQFF. The CDR3 nucleotides are TGTGCCAGCAGTTACAATGACAGGGGGCGGGAAGGTGAGCAGTTCTTC.

The chain has TRBV10-3 and TRBJ2-7; 13 bases are shared with TRBD2. The CDR3 runs 18 residues. V lost 6 bases, J lost 4 bases, and 15 bases stayed unmatched. Per the germline V gene, CDR1 is ENHRY and CDR2 is SYGVKD. DNA of the CDR3: TGTGCCATCAGCCCGGGGACTAGCGGGGAGGGGAACGTTTACGAGCAGTACTTC. Its protein is CAISPGTSGEGNVYEQYF.

This clone was seen once. This chain links TRBV7-2 with TRBJ2-3; D is possibly TRBD2 (5 bases). Germline V gene data show CDR1 as SGHTA and CDR2 as FQGNSA. This CDR3 spans 15 amino acids. V gave up 3 bases and J gave up 1 base, with 11 bases separating them. Here the CDR3 reads CASSFRNSGTDTQYF. The CDR3 nucleotides read TGTGCCAGCAGCTTCAGAAATAGCGGCACAGATACGCAGTATTTT.

This sequence joins TRBV5-1 and TRBJ2-7, with a weak D call TRBD1 (5 bases). CDR3 length: 14 residues. V lost 3 bases, J lost 2 bases, and 12 bases lay in between. The germline CDR1 and CDR2 sequences are SGHRS and YFSETQ. The CDR3 sequence is CASSSPTDTYEQYF. The CDR3 region has the DNA TGCGCCAGCAGCTCTCCGACGGACACCTACGAGCAGTACTTC.

The chain carries TRBV29-1 and TRBJ1-4; no firm D call. Germline V CDR1 and CDR2: SQVTM, ANQGSEA. The CDR3 has 12 amino acids. Trimming left V 4 bases short and J 11 bases short, with 14 bases between. The CDR3 DNA reads as TGCAGCGTTGCACGGGAACCCAGGAAACTGTTTTTT. It translates to CSVAREPRKLFF.

The chain joins TRBV7-6 to TRBJ1-1; the match to TRBD1 covers 8 bases. This CDR3 has 14 amino acids. Germline lookup yields CDR1 SGHVS and CDR2 FNYEAQ. V lost 5 bases to trimming and J lost 2 bases; unmatched junction nucleotides: 4. The DNA of the CDR3 is TGTGCCAGCAGCCCGGACAGGGCAAACACTGAAGCTTTCTTT. Translating it yields CASSPDRANTEAFF.

The chain recombines TRBV13 with TRBJ2-7, with D perhaps matching TRBD2 (7 bases). Germline V gene sequence: CDR1 PRHDT, CDR2 FYEKMQ (reference sequence). V was shortened by 3 bases and J by 3 bases, with 18 bases between the two germline ends. The CDR3 is 16 residues long. The CDR3 protein is CASSLGQGRGIYEQYF. CDR3 in DNA: TGTGCCAGCAGCTTGGGGCAGGGGCGGGGGATCTACGAGCAGTACTTC.

The chain uses TRBV28 and TRBJ2-5; D is possibly TRBD2 (6 bases). V lost 6 bases and J 4 bases, leaving 9 bases between the germline ends. Germline lookup yields CDR1 MDHEN and CDR2 SYDVKM. The CDR3 runs to 12 residues. The CDR3 coding sequence is TGTGCCAGCAGCATGGGGGGAGAGACCCAGTACTTC. As protein: CASSMGGETQYF.

The chain uses TRBV12-5 and TRBJ1-5; D might be TRBD1 (5 bases). V lost 6 bases and J lost 0, with 21 bases in between. Germline CDR1 LGHNT, CDR2 FRNRAP. The CDR3 extends over 18 amino acids. DNA of the CDR3: TGTGCTAGTGGGATCCTCCGGGGGTTCGGCCTTAGCAATCAGCCCCAGCATTTT. This codes for CASGILRGFGLSNQPQHF.

The genes are TRBV6-5 and TRBJ2-5; D gene uncertain. V lost 7 bases, J lost 5 bases, and 5 bases lay in between. Germline lookup yields CDR1 MNHEY and CDR2 SVGAGI. The CDR3 spans 10 residues. The CDR3: CASIGETQYF. DNA for the CDR3: TGTGCCAGCATCGGGGAGACCCAGTACTTC.

The rearrangement uses TRBV11-3 and TRBJ1-1; D remains ambiguous. The germline V and J ends were trimmed by 5 bases and 5 bases, with 15 bases remaining between them. Germline V gene data show CDR1 as SGHNT and CDR2 as YENEEA. The CDR3 has 14 residues. The CDR3 here is CASSQRGGQTEAFF. CDR3 sequence (DNA): TGTGCCAGCAGCCAACGAGGAGGGCAAACTGAAGCTTTCTTT. Filled out from reference TRBV11-3 and TRBJ1-1, the complete variable domain reads EAGVVQSPRYKIIEKKQPVAFWCNPISGHNTLYWYLQNLGQGPELLIRYENEEAVDDSQLPKDRFSAERLKGVDSTLKIQPAELGDSAVYLCASSQRGGQTEAFFGQGTRLTVV.

V is TRBV6-1 and J is TRBJ2-7; a possible D gene is TRBD2 (6 bases). The germline V and J ends were trimmed by 6 bases and 6 bases, with 21 bases remaining between them. The germline gives CDR1 MNHNS, CDR2 SASEGT. This CDR3 spans 15 amino acids. The CDR3: CASRGGGNLRSEQYF. CDR3 DNA: TGTGCCAGCAGGGGGGGAGGAAATCTCAGGTCCGAGCAGTACTTC.

This chain links TRBV2 with TRBJ2-1; TRBD2 matches 7 bases. The germline CDR1 and CDR2 sequences are SNHLY and FYNNEI. The CDR3 sequence is 17 residues long. Trimming at V came to 5 bases and at J to 0 bases, leaving 10 bases not matched to a gene. The CDR3 sequence is CASSYLPGGSSYNEQFF. As DNA, the CDR3 is TGTGCCAGCAGTTACCTCCCGGGGGGAAGCTCCTACAATGAGCAGTTCTTC.

In this sample, this clone turned up once. The rearrangement uses TRBV5-7 and TRBJ2-6, with 12 bases that match TRBD2. TRBV5-7 is flagged as an ORF with uncertain function. J was trimmed by 2 bases and V by 3 bases; bases with no gene match: 3. This CDR3 region has 17 residues. CDR3 coding DNA: TGTGCCAGCAGCTACCGACTAGCGGGAGCTGGGGCCAACGTCCTGACTTTC. Amino acids: CASSYRLAGAGANVLTF.

The sample holds one count of this clone. The V call is TRBV18, the J call TRBJ2-7, with D possibly matching TRBD2 (6 bases). Trimming stripped 3 bases from V and 0 bases from J, with 18 bases between. Germline V gene data show CDR1 as KGHSH and CDR2 as LQKENI. The CDR3 has 17 residues. CDR3 protein: CASSPPDGGLTSYEQYF. CDR3 nucleotides: TGTGCCAGCTCACCCCCGGATGGCGGACTAACCTCCTACGAGCAGTACTTC.

This clone came up once. This chain links TRBV18 with TRBJ2-7; weak D call: TRBD2 (6 bases). Germline CDR1 reads KGHSH; CDR2 reads LQKENI. CDR3 size: 14 residues. Trimming stripped 0 bases from V and 7 bases from J, with 13 bases between. The CDR3 here is CASSPPNGRGEQYF. The CDR3 DNA reads TGTGCCAGCTCACCACCGAACGGGAGAGGTGAGCAGTACTTC. The full variable domain, its missing parts supplied by reference TRBV18 and TRBJ2-7, is NAGVMQNPRHLVRRRGQEARLRCSPMKGHSHVYWYRQLPEEGLKFMVYLQKENIIDESGMPKERFSAEFPKEGPSILRIQQVVRGDSAAYFCASSPPNGRGEQYFGPGTRLTVT.

This chain joins TRBV28 and TRBJ1-4; D ambiguous. CDR1 and CDR2 from the germline V gene are MDHEN and SYDVKM. The CDR3 consists of 14 residues. Trimming stripped 3 bases from V and 8 bases from J, with 13 bases between. The CDR3 nucleotides are TGTGCCAGCAGTTTCTTGCACAGATCCGAAAAACTGTTTTTT. This sequence encodes CASSFLHRSEKLFF.

This clone has just one count. The chain carries TRBV5-1 and TRBJ2-7; D is perhaps TRBD1 (6 bases). There are 14 residues in the CDR3. Trimming cost V 4 bases and J 2 bases, with 13 bases left between them. In germline, CDR1 is SGHRS, CDR2 YFSETQ. CDR3 protein: CASSPPDRTYEQYF. The CDR3 region has the DNA TGCGCCAGCAGCCCCCCAGACAGGACCTACGAGCAGTACTTC.

The genes are TRBV18 and TRBJ1-3; 9 bases are shared with TRBD1. The length of the CDR3 is 20 residues. Germline V gene sequence: CDR1 KGHSH, CDR2 LQKENI. V was clipped by 5 bases and J by 2 bases; unmatched bases: 19. The CDR3 coding sequence is TGTGCCAGCTCATCGATGGGTGCTCTACAGGGGGCGAAAACTGGAAACACCATATATTTT. The encoded protein is CASSSMGALQGAKTGNTIYF.

This chain links TRBV28 with TRBJ2-5; 8 bases line up with TRBD1. CDR1 and CDR2 (germline): MDHEN, SYDVKM. The CDR3 contains 14 residues. V was pared by 6 bases and J by 5 bases, with 8 bases of the junction left unmatched. CDR3 sequence reads: CASRIQGARETQYF. CDR3 coding DNA: TGTGCCAGCAGGATCCAGGGGGCCCGGGAGACCCAGTACTTC.